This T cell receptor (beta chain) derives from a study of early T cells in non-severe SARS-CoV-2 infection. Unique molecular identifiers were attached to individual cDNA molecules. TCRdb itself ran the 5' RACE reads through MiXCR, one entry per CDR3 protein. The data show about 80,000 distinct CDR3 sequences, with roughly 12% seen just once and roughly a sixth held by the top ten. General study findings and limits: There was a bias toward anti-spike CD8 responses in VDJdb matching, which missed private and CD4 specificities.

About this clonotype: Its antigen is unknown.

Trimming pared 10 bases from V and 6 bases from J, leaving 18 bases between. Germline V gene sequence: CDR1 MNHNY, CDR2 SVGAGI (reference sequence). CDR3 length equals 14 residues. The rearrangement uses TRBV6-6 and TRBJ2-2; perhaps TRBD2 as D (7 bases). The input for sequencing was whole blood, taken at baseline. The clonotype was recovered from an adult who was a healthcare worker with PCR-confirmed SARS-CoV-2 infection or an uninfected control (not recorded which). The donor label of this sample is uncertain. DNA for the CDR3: TGTGCCACTAGGGGGGGCCTTCTTGCCGGGGAGCTGTTTTTT. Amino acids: CATRGGLLAGELFF.